This TCR beta chain appears in the sequencing data of a study of blood T cells in healthy people across ages. Study information: About one barcoded beta molecule was captured per two T cells (by template switching).

On this clonotype itself: The antigen is undetermined.

A second PCR, run for roughly 6 to 11 cycles, used a sample-barcoded 5' primer plus a J-beta primer mix. Every cDNA molecule bore a tag from a template-switch adaptor containing 12 random nucleotides. From the 5' RACE reads, TCRdb called clonotypes with MiXCR, one entry per CDR3 protein. Of approximately 1.5 million distinct CDR3 sequences in the sample, roughly 30% were seen once. The V gene lost 1 base and the J gene lost 3 bases, with 10 bases spanning the gap. Germline CDR1 is SGHTA and CDR2 is FQGNSA. This CDR3 is built from 15 residues. Whole-study results and caveats: Naive T cell percentage by flow cytometry tracked strongly with beta diversity.

This chain joins TRBV7-2 and TRBJ1-5; no definite D call. The receptor was derived from a woman aged 25 to 39 in good health. Material for sequencing was blood. The CDR3 sequence: CASSLVRGVNQPQHF. The DNA for the CDR3 is TGTGCCAGCAGCTTAGTTCGTGGGGTCAATCAGCCCCAGCATTTT. Based on the CDR3 plus reference TRBV7-2 and TRBJ1-5, the full variable domain is GAGVSQSPSNKVTEKGKDVELRCDPISGHTALYWYRQSLGQGLEFLIYFQGNSAPDKSGLPSDRFSAERTGGSVSTLTIQRTQQEDSAVYLCASSLVRGVNQPQHFGDGTRLSIL.